This T cell receptor (beta chain) was retrieved from a study of blood T cells in healthy people across ages. Primed by a sample-barcoded 5' primer and a J-beta primer mix, a second PCR proceeded for about 7 to 11 cycles. Each cDNA molecule carried a tag from a template-switch adaptor that contained 12 random nucleotides. TCRdb re-analysed the 5' RACE reads in MiXCR, keeping a single row per CDR3 protein. The table has some 1.6 million distinct CDR3 sequences, 30% to 40% seen once. This clonotype was detected a few times. This receptor was taken from a woman aged 25 to 39 in good health. The source material was blood.

CDR3 sequence (DNA): TGTGCCAGCAGTTTAGCAGTACAAACCCCTGGCTACACCTTC. Translated: CASSLAVQTPGYTF. The chain carries TRBV12-3 or TRBV12-4 and TRBJ1-2, with no clear D. Trimming cost V 0 bases and J 7 bases, with 12 bases left between them. The CDR3 length is 14 residues.